The clone carrying this TCR beta chain was counted between two and nine times. The sample belongs to a study of T-cell reconstitution after alpha-beta-depleted transplantation in children. Germline-derived CDR1 and CDR2 are DFQATT and SNEGSKA (reference sequence). The trim removed 6 bases at V and 6 bases at J, leaving 15 bases unmatched. This CDR3 has 17 amino acids. Unique molecular identifiers were used in preparing the TCRbeta library. TCRdb used MiXCR to reprocess the PCR reads, holding one entry per CDR3 protein. Of about 340,000 distinct CDR3 sequences in the sample, approximately 12% were seen once.

The sample consisted of PBMCs, taken from the stem cell graft. This TCR came from a human donor who donated a stem cell graft to a child with Fanconi anemia. This chain connects TRBV20-1 to TRBJ2-1; 12 bases fit TRBD2. The CDR3 region is CSANAPLAGGHFNEQFF. The CDR3 nucleotides are TGCAGTGCCAACGCCCCGCTAGCGGGGGGGCATTTCAATGAGCAGTTCTTC.